The entry below gives a single T cell receptor beta chain sequence along with its context. What it binds is not known. This specimen comes from a study of vaccination and CD4 T cells after COVID-19. Study-wide context: Comprising six males and four females, the convalescent participants counted two Hispanic individuals among them.

As for treatment: roughly nine-day PBMC culture with coronavirus spike peptide pools or control peptides (ViraFEST assay). Samples of CD4+ T cells were obtained from the unexposed donor before the COVID-19 pandemic (2011-2018). It was SARS-CoV-2 S/N and four cold-coronavirus spikes that probed unexposed-donor CD4+ T cells, cells permitting. The CDR3 is 15 amino acids. Germline CDR1 and CDR2: SGHNT and YYREEE (reference sequence). V lost 2 bases, J lost 5 bases, and 5 bases stayed unmatched. The Oncomine TCR Beta short-read assay was what sequenced the DNA obtained from cultured CD4+ T cells. Genomic DNA was isolated from CD4+ T cells that had been cultured. TCRdb reprocessed the PCR reads via MiXCR and lists one record per CDR3 protein. The table records fewer than 10,000 distinct CDR3 sequences, under 50% of them present only once.

The rearrangement uses TRBV5-4 and TRBJ2-1; 9 positions agree with TRBD2. The sequence derives from a human donor in good health. Source material: CD4+ T cells from blood, cultured in vitro. CDR3 sequence (DNA): TGTGCCAGCAGCTTTACGAGCGGGGGGAACAATGAGCAGTTCTTC. Its translation: CASSFTSGGNNEQFF. Full variable domain (outside the CDR3, taken from reference TRBV5-4 and TRBJ2-1): ETGVTQSPTHLIKTRGQQVTLRCSSQSGHNTVSWYQQALGQGPQFIFQYYREEENGRGNFPPRFSGLQFPNYSSELNVNALELDDSALYLCASSFTSGGNNEQFFGPGTRLTVL.